The sequence of this T cell receptor (beta chain) was determined in a study of T cells after somatic rescue of genetic block. Assay used: immunoSEQ multiplex PCR; TCRdb lists only in-frame clones, some missing. The sample has around 64,000 clones, about 90% seen once. The sequencing sample was made of peripheral blood mononuclear cells (PBMCs). The clonotype originates from a man aged 40-55 years.

Written as DNA, the CDR3 is TGTGCCAGCAGCGTAGGCCTAACTAGCGGGCTTAGCACAGATACGCAGTATTTT. Translating it yields CASSVGLTSGLSTDTQYF. This chain joins TRBV9 and TRBJ2-3; 9 bases align to TRBD2. Trimming at V came to 0 bases and at J to 0 bases, leaving 8 bases not matched to a gene. Germline loops: CDR1 SGDLS, CDR2 YYNGEE. This CDR3 is built from 18 residues.